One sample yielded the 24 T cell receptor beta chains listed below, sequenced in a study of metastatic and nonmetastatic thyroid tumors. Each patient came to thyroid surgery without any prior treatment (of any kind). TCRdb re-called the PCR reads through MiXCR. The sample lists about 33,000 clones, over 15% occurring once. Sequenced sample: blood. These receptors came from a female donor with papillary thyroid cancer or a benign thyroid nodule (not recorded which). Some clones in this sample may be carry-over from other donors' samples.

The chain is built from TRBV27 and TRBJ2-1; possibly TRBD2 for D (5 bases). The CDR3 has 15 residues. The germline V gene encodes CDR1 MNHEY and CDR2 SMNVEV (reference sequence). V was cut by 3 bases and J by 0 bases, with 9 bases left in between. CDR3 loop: CASSLTRGSYNEQFF. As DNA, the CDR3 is TGTGCCAGCAGTTTGACCCGGGGCTCCTACAATGAGCAGTTCTTC.

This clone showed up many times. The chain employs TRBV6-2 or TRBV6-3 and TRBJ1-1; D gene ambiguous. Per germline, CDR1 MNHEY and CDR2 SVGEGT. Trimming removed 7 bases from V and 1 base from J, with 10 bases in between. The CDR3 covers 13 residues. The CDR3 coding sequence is TGTGCCAGCACCCTAACAGAGAACACTGAAGCTTTCTTT. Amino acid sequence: CASTLTENTEAFF.

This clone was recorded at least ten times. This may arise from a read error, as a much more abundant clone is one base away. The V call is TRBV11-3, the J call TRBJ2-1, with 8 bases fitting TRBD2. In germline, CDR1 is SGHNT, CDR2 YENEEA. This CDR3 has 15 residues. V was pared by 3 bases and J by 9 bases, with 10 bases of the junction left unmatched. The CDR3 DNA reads TGTGCCAGCAGCTTCTACGGGACTAGACACAGTGAGCAGTTCTTC. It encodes CASSFYGTRHSEQFF. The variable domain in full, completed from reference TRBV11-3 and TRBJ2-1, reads EAGVVQSPRYKIIEKKQPVAFWCNPISGHNTLYWYLQNLGQGPELLIRYENEEAVDDSQLPKDRFSAERLKGVDSTLKIQPAELGDSAVYLCASSFYGTRHSEQFFGPGTRLTVL.

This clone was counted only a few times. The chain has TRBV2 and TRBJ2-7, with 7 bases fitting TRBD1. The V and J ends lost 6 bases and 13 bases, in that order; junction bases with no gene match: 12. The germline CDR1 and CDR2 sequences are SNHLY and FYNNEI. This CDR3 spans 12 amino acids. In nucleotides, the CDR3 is TGTGCCAGCAGCGCCACAGGGGCACGGGACTACTTC. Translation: CASSATGARDYF.

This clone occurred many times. The DNA of the CDR3 is TGCGCCAGCAGCGGCAGGGCCTCGGGCACAGATACGCAGTATTTT. Translated, it gives CASSGRASGTDTQYF. V and J are TRBV5-1 and TRBJ2-3; D might be TRBD1 (5 bases). V lost 4 bases, J lost 1 base, and 13 bases lay in between. Looked up from germline, CDR1 is SGHRS and CDR2 is YFSETQ. This CDR3 spans 15 amino acids.

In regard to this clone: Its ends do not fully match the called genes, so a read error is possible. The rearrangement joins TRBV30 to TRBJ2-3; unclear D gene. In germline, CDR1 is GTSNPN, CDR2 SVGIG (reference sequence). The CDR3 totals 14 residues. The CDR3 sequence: CAWRKSVGTYTQYF. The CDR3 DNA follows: TGTGCCTGGAGAAAGTCAGTGGGCACATATACGCAGTATTTT.

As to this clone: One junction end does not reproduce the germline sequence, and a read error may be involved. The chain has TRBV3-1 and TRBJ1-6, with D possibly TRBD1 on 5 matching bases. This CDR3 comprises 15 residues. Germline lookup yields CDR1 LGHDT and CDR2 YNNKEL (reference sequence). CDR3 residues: CASSKEWQGDSPLHF. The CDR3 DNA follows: TGTGCCAGCAGCAAAGAATGGCAGGGCGACTCACCCCTCCACTTT. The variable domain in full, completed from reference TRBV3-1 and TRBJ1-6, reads DTAVSQTPKYLVTQMGNDKSIKCEQNLGHDTMYWYKQDSKKFLKIMFSYNNKELIINETVPNRFSPKSPDKAHLNLHINSLELGDSAVYFCASSKEWQGDSPLHFGNGTRLTVT.

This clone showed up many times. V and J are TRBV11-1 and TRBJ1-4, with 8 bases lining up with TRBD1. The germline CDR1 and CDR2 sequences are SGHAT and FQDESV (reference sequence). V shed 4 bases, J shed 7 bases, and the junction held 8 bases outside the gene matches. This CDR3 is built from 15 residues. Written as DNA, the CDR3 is TGTGCCAGCAGCTCCCCCCGGGACAGGACTGAAAAACTGTTTTTT. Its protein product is CASSSPRDRTEKLFF.

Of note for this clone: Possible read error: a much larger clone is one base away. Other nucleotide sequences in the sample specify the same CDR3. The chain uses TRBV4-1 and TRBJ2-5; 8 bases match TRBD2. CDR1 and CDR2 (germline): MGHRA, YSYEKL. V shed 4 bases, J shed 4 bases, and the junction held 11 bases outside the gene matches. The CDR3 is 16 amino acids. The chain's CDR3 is CASSPQSGGVLETQYF. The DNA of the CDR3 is TGCGCCAGCAGCCCCCAGAGCGGGGGCGTTTTAGAGACCCAGTACTTC.

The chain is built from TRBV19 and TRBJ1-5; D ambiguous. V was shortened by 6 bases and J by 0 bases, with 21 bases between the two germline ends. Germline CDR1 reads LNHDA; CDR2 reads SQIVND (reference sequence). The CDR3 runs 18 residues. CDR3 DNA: TGTGCCAGTAGCCTAGGGTATCCCTTGAACGGTAGCAATCAGCCCCAGCATTTT. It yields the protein CASSLGYPLNGSNQPQHF. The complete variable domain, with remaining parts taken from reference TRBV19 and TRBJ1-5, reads DGGITQSPKYLFRKEGQNVTLSCEQNLNHDAMYWYRQDPGQGLRLIYYSQIVNDFQKGDIAEGYSVSREKKESFPLTVTSAQKNPTAFYLCASSLGYPLNGSNQPQHFGDGTRLSIL.

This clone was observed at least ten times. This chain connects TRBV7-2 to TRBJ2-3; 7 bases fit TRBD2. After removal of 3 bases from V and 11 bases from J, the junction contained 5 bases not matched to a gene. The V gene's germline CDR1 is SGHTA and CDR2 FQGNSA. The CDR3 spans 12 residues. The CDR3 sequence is CASSFSRGRQYF. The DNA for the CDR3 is TGTGCCAGCAGCTTTTCTCGCGGGAGGCAGTATTTT.

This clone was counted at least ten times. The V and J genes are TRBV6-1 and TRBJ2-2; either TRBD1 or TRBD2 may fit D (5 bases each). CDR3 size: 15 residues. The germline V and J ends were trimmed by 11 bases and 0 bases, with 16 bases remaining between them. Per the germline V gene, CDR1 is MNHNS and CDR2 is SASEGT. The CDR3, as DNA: TGTGCCGGGACGACGACACGAGCGAACACCGGGGAGCTGTTTTTT. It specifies CAGTTTRANTGELFF.

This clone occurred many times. CDR3: CARTGQGGSPLHF. For the CDR3, the DNA is TGTGCCCGCACCGGACAGGGCGGTTCACCCCTCCACTTT. The V gene is TRBV30, the J gene TRBJ1-6; 8 bases align to TRBD1. The trim removed 8 bases at V and 9 bases at J, leaving 9 bases unmatched. The CDR3 is made up of 13 amino acids. Per the germline V gene, CDR1 is GTSNPN and CDR2 is SVGIG (reference sequence).

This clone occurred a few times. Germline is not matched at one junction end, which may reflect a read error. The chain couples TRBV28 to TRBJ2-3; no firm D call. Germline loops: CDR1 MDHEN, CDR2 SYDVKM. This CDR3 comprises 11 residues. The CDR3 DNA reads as TGTGCCAGCTGTTTTCGGTATACGCAGTATTTT. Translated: CASCFRYTQYF.

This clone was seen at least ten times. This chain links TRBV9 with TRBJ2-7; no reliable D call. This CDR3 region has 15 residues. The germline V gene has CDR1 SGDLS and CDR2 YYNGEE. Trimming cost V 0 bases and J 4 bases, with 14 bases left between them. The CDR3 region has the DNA TGTGCCAGCAGCGTAGAAGGTGGGAATCCTTACGAGCAGTACTTC. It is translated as CASSVEGGNPYEQYF.

CDR3 sequence (DNA): TGTGCCAGCAGCACCACAAAGATCGGGAACTATGGCTACACCTTC. Translating gives CASSTTKIGNYGYTF. The chain has TRBV12-3 or TRBV12-4 and TRBJ1-2; D remains ambiguous. This CDR3 region has 15 residues. V was clipped by 6 bases and J by 2 bases, with 16 bases between them.

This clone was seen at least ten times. CDR3 in amino acids: CASTLGTSGNYANTGELFF. In DNA, the CDR3 is TGTGCCAGTACCTTAGGGACTAGCGGTAATTACGCGAACACCGGGGAGCTGTTTTTT. J is TRBJ2-2 and V is TRBV19; TRBD2 aligns across 11 bases. V shed 7 bases and J 0 bases; nucleotides not matched to a gene: 13. The CDR3 covers 19 residues. CDR1 is LNHDA, CDR2 SQIVND, per germline (reference sequence).

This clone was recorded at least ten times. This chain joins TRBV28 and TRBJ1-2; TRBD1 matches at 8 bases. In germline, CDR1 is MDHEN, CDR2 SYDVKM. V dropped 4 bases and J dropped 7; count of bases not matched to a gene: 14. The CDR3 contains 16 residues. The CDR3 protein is CASSSPARTGGGGYTF. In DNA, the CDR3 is TGTGCCAGCAGTTCCCCCGCCCGAACAGGGGGGGGTGGCTACACCTTC.

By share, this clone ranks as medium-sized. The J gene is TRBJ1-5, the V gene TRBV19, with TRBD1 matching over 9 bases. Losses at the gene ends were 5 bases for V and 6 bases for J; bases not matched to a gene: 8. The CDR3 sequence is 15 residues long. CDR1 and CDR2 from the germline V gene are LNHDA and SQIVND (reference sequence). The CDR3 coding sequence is TGTGCCAGTAGTGTCGACAGGGGGAGTAGTCAGCCCCAGCATTTT. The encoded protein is CASSVDRGSSQPQHF.

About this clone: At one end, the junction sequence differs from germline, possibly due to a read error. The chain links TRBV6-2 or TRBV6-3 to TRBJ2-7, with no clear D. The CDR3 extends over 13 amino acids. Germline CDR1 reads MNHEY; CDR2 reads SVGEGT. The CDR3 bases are TGTGCCTGCAGTAGGCCCGTGTCCTACGAGCAGTACTTC. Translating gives CACSRPVSYEQYF.

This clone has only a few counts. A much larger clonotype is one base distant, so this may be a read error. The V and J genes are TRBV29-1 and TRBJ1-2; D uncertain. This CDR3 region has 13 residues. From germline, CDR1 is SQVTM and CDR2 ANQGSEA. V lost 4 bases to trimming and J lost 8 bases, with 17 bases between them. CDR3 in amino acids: CSVGMRIVVGYTF. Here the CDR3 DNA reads TGCAGCGTTGGAATGAGGATAGTGGTAGGCTACACCTTC. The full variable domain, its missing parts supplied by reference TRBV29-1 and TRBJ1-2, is SAVISQKPSRDICQRGTSLTIQCQVDSQVTMMFWYRQQPGQSLTLIATANQGSEATYESGFVIDKFPISRPNLTFSTLTVSNMSPEDSSIYLCSVGMRIVVGYTFGSGTRLTVV.

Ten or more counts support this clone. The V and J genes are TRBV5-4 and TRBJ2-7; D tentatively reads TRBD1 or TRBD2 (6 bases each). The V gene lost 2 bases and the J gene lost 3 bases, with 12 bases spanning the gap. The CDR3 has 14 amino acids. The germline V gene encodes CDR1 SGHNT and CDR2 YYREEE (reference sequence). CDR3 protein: CASSLGGRDYEQYF. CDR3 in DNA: TGTGCCAGCAGCTTAGGGGGGCGCGACTACGAGCAGTACTTC.

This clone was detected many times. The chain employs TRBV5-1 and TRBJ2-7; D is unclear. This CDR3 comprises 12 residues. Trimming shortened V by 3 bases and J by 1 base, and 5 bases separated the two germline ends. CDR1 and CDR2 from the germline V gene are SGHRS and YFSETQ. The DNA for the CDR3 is TGCGCCAGCAGCTCGATTTCCTACGAGCAGTACTTC. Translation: CASSSISYEQYF.

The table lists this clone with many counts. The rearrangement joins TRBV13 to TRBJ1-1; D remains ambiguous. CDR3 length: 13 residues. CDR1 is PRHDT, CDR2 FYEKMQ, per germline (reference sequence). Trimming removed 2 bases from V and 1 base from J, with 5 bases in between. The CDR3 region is CASSLWENTEAFF. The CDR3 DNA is TGTGCCAGCAGCTTATGGGAGAACACTGAAGCTTTCTTT.